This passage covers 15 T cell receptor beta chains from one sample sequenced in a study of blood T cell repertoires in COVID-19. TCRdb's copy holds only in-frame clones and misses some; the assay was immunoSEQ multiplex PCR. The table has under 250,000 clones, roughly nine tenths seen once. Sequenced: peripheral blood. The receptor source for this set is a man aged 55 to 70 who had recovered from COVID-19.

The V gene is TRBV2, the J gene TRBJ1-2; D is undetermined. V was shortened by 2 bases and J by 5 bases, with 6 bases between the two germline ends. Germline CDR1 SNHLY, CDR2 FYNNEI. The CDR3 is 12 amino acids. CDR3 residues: CASSETGYGYTF. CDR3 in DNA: TGTGCCAGCAGTGAAACCGGGTATGGCTACACCTTC.

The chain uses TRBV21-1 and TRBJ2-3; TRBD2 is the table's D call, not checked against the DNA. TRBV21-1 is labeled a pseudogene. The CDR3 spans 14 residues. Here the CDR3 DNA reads TGTGCCAGCAGGCTAGCCCCGAGCACAGATACGCAGTATTTT. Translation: CASRLAPSTDTQYF.

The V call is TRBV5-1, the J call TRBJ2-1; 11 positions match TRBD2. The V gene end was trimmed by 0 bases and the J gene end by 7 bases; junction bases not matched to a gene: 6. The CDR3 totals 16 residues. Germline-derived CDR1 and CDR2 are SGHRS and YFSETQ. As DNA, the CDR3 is TGCGCCAGCAGCTTGGCCACACTAGCGGGAGTTAATGAGCAGTTCTTC. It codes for CASSLATLAGVNEQFF.

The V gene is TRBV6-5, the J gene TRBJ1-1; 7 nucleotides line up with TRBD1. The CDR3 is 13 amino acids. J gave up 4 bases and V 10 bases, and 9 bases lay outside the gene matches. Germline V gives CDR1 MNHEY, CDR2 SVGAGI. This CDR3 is CATSQGFSTEAFF. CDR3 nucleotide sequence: TGTGCCACCTCACAGGGGTTTTCCACTGAAGCTTTCTTT.

Written as DNA, the CDR3 is TGTGCCAGCAGCCCCACTGAGAGGAGGGGGCTCGGCACTGAAGCTTTCTTT. It encodes CASSPTERRGLGTEAFF. The rearrangement uses TRBV11-2 and TRBJ1-1, with TRBD1 identical over 7 bases. Germline loops: CDR1 SGHAT, CDR2 FQNNGV. J was trimmed by 4 bases and V by 5 bases; bases with no gene match: 16. The CDR3 consists of 17 residues.

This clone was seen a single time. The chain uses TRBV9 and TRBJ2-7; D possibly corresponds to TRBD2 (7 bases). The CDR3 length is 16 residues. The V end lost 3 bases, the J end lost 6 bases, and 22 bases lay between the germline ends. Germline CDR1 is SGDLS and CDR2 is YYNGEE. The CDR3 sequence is CASSAQGGGAVGEQYF. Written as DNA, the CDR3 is TGTGCCAGCAGCGCCCAGGGAGGGGGGGCGGTTGGCGAGCAGTACTTC.

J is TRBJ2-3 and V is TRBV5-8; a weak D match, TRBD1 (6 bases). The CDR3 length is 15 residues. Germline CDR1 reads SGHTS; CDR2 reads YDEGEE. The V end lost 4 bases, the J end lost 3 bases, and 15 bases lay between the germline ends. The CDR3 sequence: CASSPQGWSTDTQYF. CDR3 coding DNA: TGTGCCAGCAGCCCCCAGGGGTGGAGTACAGATACGCAGTATTTT.

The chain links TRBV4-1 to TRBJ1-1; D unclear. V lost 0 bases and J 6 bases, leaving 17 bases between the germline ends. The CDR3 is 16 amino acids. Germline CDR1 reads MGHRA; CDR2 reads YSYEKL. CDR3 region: CASSQDQANGWAEAFF. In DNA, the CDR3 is TGCGCCAGCAGCCAAGATCAGGCTAATGGGTGGGCTGAAGCTTTCTTT.

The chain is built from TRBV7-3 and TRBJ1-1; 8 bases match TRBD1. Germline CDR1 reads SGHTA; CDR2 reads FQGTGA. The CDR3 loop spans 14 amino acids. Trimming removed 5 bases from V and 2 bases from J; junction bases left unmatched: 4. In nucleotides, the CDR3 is TGTGCCAGCAGCGTAGGACAGGGTAACACTGAAGCTTTCTTT. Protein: CASSVGQGNTEAFF.

The chain's CDR3 is CASSPRGLDEQYF. The DNA for the CDR3 is TGTGCCAGCAGCCCTCGAGGGTTGGACGAGCAGTACTTC. The chain employs TRBV7-7 and TRBJ2-7, with D possibly being TRBD2 (5 bases). V shed 5 bases and J shed 5 bases, with 13 bases lying between them. The CDR3 has 13 amino acids. Per the germline V gene, CDR1 is SSHAT and CDR2 is FNYEAQ (reference sequence).

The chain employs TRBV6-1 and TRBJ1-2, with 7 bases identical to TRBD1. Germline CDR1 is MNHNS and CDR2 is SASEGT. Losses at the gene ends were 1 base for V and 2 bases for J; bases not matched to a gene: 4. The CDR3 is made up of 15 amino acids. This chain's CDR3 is CASSEVAGGNYGYTF. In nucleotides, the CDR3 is TGTGCCAGCAGTGAAGTTGCAGGGGGGAACTATGGCTACACCTTC.

The CDR3 loop reads CASLGSSYEQYF. The CDR3 region has the DNA TGTGCCAGCCTCGGGAGCTCCTACGAGCAGTACTTC. The genes are TRBV6-4 and TRBJ2-7, with D possibly matching TRBD2 (6 bases). The CDR3 consists of 12 residues. Trimming took 8 bases from V and 0 from J, leaving 8 bases between them. The germline V gene encodes CDR1 MRHNA and CDR2 SNTAGT.

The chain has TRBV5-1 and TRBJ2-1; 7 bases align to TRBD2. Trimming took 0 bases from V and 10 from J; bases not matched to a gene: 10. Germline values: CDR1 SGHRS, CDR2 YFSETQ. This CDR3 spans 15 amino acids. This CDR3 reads CASSLGVGEGIEQFF. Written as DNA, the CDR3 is TGCGCCAGCAGCTTGGGGGTCGGGGAGGGAATCGAGCAGTTCTTC.

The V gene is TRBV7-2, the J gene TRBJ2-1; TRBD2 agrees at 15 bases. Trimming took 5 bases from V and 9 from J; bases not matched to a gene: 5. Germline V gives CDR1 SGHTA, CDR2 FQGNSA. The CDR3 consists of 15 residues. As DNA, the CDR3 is TGTGCCAGCAGCGTGGGACTAGCGGGAGGACCTGAGCAGTTCTTC. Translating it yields CASSVGLAGGPEQFF.

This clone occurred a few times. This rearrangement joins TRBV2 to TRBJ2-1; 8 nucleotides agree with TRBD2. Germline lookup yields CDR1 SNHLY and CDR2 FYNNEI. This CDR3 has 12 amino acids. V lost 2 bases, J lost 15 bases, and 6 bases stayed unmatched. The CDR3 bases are TGTGCCAGCAGTGAAAGCGGGGGACTTGGGTTCTTC. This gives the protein CASSESGGLGFF.